The 14 T cell receptor beta chains below come from one sample, sequenced in a study of beta chain features in type 1 diabetes (dated by TCRdb to the late 2010s). The library was built by means of the immunoSEQ multiplex PCR assay. All of the isolated RNA was reverse transcribed with the High Capacity cDNA Reverse Transcription Kit, so expressed TCRB transcripts were sequenced. Not all clones reach the TCRdb copy of this immuneACCESS table, which keeps in-frame sequences only. Checked studies attribute under half of the gap to unresolved V genes and leave the rest unexplained. This sample has over 500,000 clones in its table, and 15% to 18% of those were observed once. The ten largest clones add up to approximately 0.093% of the sample. The sequencing input was naive CD4+ T cells from blood. This specimen's cell subset or site label, interpreted: true naive CD4+ T cells. These receptors were taken from a man aged 18 to 29 in good health.

The table lists this clone with a few counts. The chain couples TRBV13 to TRBJ1-2; no definite D call. This CDR3 comprises 15 residues. V lost 2 bases to trimming and J lost 3 bases, with 13 bases between them. Germline V gene data show CDR1 as PRHDT and CDR2 as FYEKMQ (reference sequence). CDR3 sequence reads: CASSLWRASDYGYTF. The CDR3 DNA follows: TGTGCCAGCAGCTTATGGCGGGCAAGTGACTATGGCTACACCTTC.

The V gene is TRBV11-2, the J gene TRBJ2-7; TRBD2 matches at 9 bases. The CDR3 spans 15 residues. V trimming: 2 bases; J trimming: 5 bases; junction bases outside the gene matches: 7. Germline CDR1 is SGHAT and CDR2 is FQNNGV. The CDR3 region has the DNA TGTGCCAGCAGCTTAATCGCGGGGGGGCTCCACGAGCAGTACTTC. Amino acid sequence: CASSLIAGGLHEQYF.

The genes are TRBV5-1 and TRBJ2-7; D gene ambiguous. The V gene lost 6 bases and the J gene lost 1 base, with 11 bases spanning the gap. CDR1 and CDR2 (germline): SGHRS, YFSETQ. The CDR3 has 13 residues. CDR3 sequence reads: CASTLRRSYEQYF. CDR3 nucleotides: TGCGCCAGCACACTCAGGCGGTCCTACGAGCAGTACTTC.

The chain employs TRBV7-2 and TRBJ1-6; the match to TRBD1 covers 7 bases. The CDR3 has 15 amino acids. J lost 7 bases, V lost 4 bases, and 7 bases had no gene match. Germline CDR1 reads SGHTA; CDR2 reads FQGNSA. This CDR3 is CASSWETGVNSPLHF. The CDR3 nucleotides read TGTGCCAGCAGCTGGGAAACAGGGGTAAATTCACCCCTCCACTTT.

The chain employs TRBV5-4 and TRBJ1-5; TRBD1 matches at 9 bases. The J segment lost 4 bases and the V segment lost 0 bases, leaving 2 bases of the junction unmatched. The CDR3 is 15 residues long. Germline lookup yields CDR1 SGHNT and CDR2 YYREEE (reference sequence). Here the CDR3 reads CASSLAGTGNQPQHF. The CDR3, as DNA: TGTGCCAGCAGCTTGGCCGGGACAGGGAATCAGCCCCAGCATTTT.

Concerning this clone: One junction end does not reproduce the germline sequence, and a read error may be involved. CDR3 DNA sequence: TGTGCTAGCAGCACAGGACTAGCTGGGACCCAGTACTTC. This translates into CASSTGLAGTQYF. J is TRBJ2-5 and V is TRBV7-7; 8 bases match TRBD2. The CDR3 totals 13 residues. Germline loops: CDR1 SSHAT, CDR2 FNYEAQ (reference sequence).

This clone was recorded a few times. Different DNA sequences within this sample yield the same CDR3. The rearrangement uses TRBV5-1 and TRBJ2-7; 8 bases map to TRBD1. Germline assignment: CDR1 SGHRS and CDR2 YFSETQ. There are 15 residues in the CDR3. V shed 2 bases and J 1 base; nucleotides not matched to a gene: 5. DNA for the CDR3: TGCGCCAGCAGCTTACCCGGGACAGGATCCTACGAGCAGTACTTC. It translates to CASSLPGTGSYEQYF.

In this sample, this clone turned up a few times. The chain joins TRBV4-1 to TRBJ1-5; possible D gene TRBD1, 6 bases. The CDR3 spans 16 residues. Germline values: CDR1 MGHRA, CDR2 YSYEKL. Trimming took 1 base from V and 0 from J, leaving 10 bases between them. The CDR3 spells CASSQGTAHSNQPQHF. The CDR3 DNA reads TGCGCCAGCAGCCAAGGGACAGCCCATAGCAATCAGCCCCAGCATTTT.

This clone occurred a few times. The V gene is TRBV28, the J gene TRBJ2-1, with TRBD1 matching over 9 bases. CDR3 length: 11 residues. Per the germline V gene, CDR1 is MDHEN and CDR2 is SYDVKM. V trimming: 8 bases; J trimming: 16 bases; junction bases outside the gene matches: 9. The chain's CDR3 is CASGTGTGIFF. The CDR3 DNA follows: TGTGCCAGCGGGACAGGGACAGGGATCTTCTTC.

Only a few counts were recorded for this clone. The rearrangement uses TRBV7-9 and TRBJ2-7, with D unclear. Looked up from germline, CDR1 is SEHNR and CDR2 is FQNEAQ (reference sequence). CDR3 length equals 14 residues. V lost 3 bases, J lost 3 bases, and 12 bases lay in between. CDR3 coding DNA: TGTGCCAGCAGCTTGGTTGTCACTCGCTACGAGCAGTACTTC. Translated, it gives CASSLVVTRYEQYF.

This clone was counted between two and nine times. The rearrangement links TRBV7-9 to TRBJ2-6, with D possibly being TRBD1 (5 bases). The CDR3 covers 17 residues. Germline V gives CDR1 SEHNR, CDR2 FQNEAQ (reference sequence). V lost 0 bases and J 0 bases, leaving 9 bases between the germline ends. The CDR3 sequence: CASSLARQISGANVLTF. The CDR3 DNA is TGTGCCAGCAGCTTAGCCCGACAGATCTCTGGGGCCAACGTCCTGACTTTC. The complete variable domain, with remaining parts taken from reference TRBV7-9 and TRBJ2-6, reads DTGVSQNPRHKITKRGQNVTFRCDPISEHNRLYWYRQTLGQGPEFLTYFQNEAQLEKSRLLSDRFSAERPKGSFSTLEIQRTEQGDSAMYLCASSLARQISGANVLTFGAGSRLTVL.

V gene TRBV4-1 combines with J gene TRBJ2-3, with D perhaps given as TRBD1 or TRBD2 (5 bases each). The CDR3 sequence is 14 residues long. The V gene's germline CDR1 is MGHRA and CDR2 YSYEKL. With 0 bases removed from V and 3 bases from J, the gap between germline ends came to 7 bases. DNA of the CDR3: TGCGCCAGCAGCCAAGAGAGGGGAACAGATACGCAGTATTTT. It specifies CASSQERGTDTQYF.

This clone has more than one count but fewer than ten. The chain uses TRBV7-3 and TRBJ2-4, with a possible D match to TRBD1 (5 bases). Germline loops: CDR1 SGHTA, CDR2 FQGTGA. CDR3 length equals 14 residues. Between the trimmed V and J ends, which lost 4 bases and 6 bases, there was a span of 13 bases. The CDR3 reads CASSSDTNLNIQYF. The CDR3 nucleotides are TGTGCCAGCAGCTCGGACACTAATCTAAACATTCAGTACTTC.

Only a few counts were recorded for this clone. The chain joins TRBV10-3 to TRBJ2-1, with TRBD1 matching over 8 bases. Germline CDR1 reads ENHRY; CDR2 reads SYGVKD. This CDR3 has 14 amino acids. After removal of 2 bases from V and 6 bases from J, the junction contained 3 bases not matched to a gene. CDR3 in amino acids: CAISEVGQGNEQFF. The CDR3 nucleotides read TGTGCCATCAGTGAGGTTGGACAGGGCAATGAGCAGTTCTTC.